Each of the 21 T cell receptor beta chains below was sequenced from the same sample in a study of shared clonotypes between healthy human individuals (TCRdb year 2020). Receptor libraries were prepared by the immunoSEQ multiplex PCR assay. TCRdb holds this immuneACCESS table with in-frame rearrangements only. Some clones are missing; in checked studies, unresolved V genes explain under half, and the rest has no known cause. The sample records around 1.1 million clones, more than 75% of which are singletons. The ten biggest clones cover 0.61% of the sample. The sample consisted of memory CD4+ T cells from PBMCs. Taken with the paper, the label for cell subset or site translates to: CD45RA-negative fraction. These receptors all come from a man aged 18 to 29 in good health. Some clones in this sample may be carry-over from other donors' samples.

The chain combines TRBV13 with TRBJ2-3; 8 positions match TRBD2. Trimming removed 0 bases from V and 3 bases from J; junction bases left unmatched: 2. The CDR3 is 15 residues long. From germline, CDR1 is PRHDT and CDR2 FYEKMQ (reference sequence). CDR3 bases: TGTGCCAGCAGCTTAGGGGCGGGAGGAACAGATACGCAGTATTTT. Its protein is CASSLGAGGTDTQYF.

The chain recombines TRBV6-5 with TRBJ1-1; perhaps TRBD1 as D (6 bases). The CDR3 length is 13 residues. Germline CDR1 and CDR2: MNHEY and SVGAGI. Deletions cut 0 bases from V and 7 bases from J, with 9 bases between. CDR3 residues: CASSYSQTGEAFF. DNA for the CDR3: TGTGCCAGCAGTTACTCTCAGACAGGTGAAGCTTTCTTT.

The DNA of the CDR3 is TGCGCCAGCAGTGACAGGCCAGGGGAGCAGTTCTTC. It yields the protein CASSDRPGEQFF. The chain has TRBV10-1 and TRBJ2-1; TRBD1 might be the D (5 bases). Germline V gene data show CDR1 as WNHNN and CDR2 as SYGVQD (reference sequence). The CDR3 has 12 residues. The V end lost 3 bases, the J end lost 10 bases, and 10 bases lay between the germline ends.

This clone showed up just once. The chain recombines TRBV9 with TRBJ2-2; D might be TRBD1 (7 bases). CDR1 is SGDLS and CDR2 is YYNGEE in the germline V gene. V shed 3 bases and J shed 5 bases, with 26 bases lying between them. The CDR3 covers 19 residues. The chain's CDR3 is CASSDPGVGFAGGTGELFF. CDR3 coding DNA: TGTGCCAGCAGCGACCCAGGGGTGGGGTTCGCAGGGGGGACCGGGGAGCTGTTTTTT.

This clone was detected only once. A far larger clone is one nucleotide away, so this likely arose from a read error. Other DNA variants within this sample encode the same CDR3. This chain joins TRBV7-2 and TRBJ2-1; D unclear. Trimming removed 1 base from V and 3 bases from J, with 1 base in between. From germline, CDR1 is SGHTA and CDR2 FQGNSA. The CDR3 is 12 amino acids. The CDR3 loop reads CASSLGYNEQFF. DNA for the CDR3: TGTGCCAGCAGCTTAGGCTACAATGAGCAGTTCTTC.

The gene calls are TRBV29-1 and TRBJ1-3; 8 bases fit TRBD1. This CDR3 has 13 amino acids. Germline V lookup: CDR1 SQVTM, CDR2 ANQGSEA. V shed 6 bases and J 4 bases; nucleotides not matched to a gene: 5. CDR3 DNA sequence: TGCAGCGTGCTACAGGGGGTAGGAAACACCATATATTTT. Translation gives CSVLQGVGNTIYF.

Remarks on this clone: Different DNA sequences within this sample yield the same CDR3. J is TRBJ1-3 and V is TRBV7-8; D call uncertain. Between the trimmed V and J ends, which lost 0 bases and 4 bases, there was a span of 1 base. The CDR3 is made up of 12 amino acids. Germline V gene lookup returns CDR1 SGHVS and CDR2 FQNEAQ. The CDR3 protein is CASSLAGNTIYF. In DNA, the CDR3 is TGTGCCAGCAGCTTAGCAGGAAACACCATATATTTT.

The chain is built from TRBV7-9 and TRBJ1-4; D remains unclear. The germline V and J ends were trimmed by 5 bases and 7 bases, with 14 bases remaining between them. The germline V gene encodes CDR1 SEHNR and CDR2 FQNEAQ (reference sequence). The CDR3 totals 14 residues. CDR3 sequence (DNA): TGTGCCAGCAGCACGGGCTTAGGAGGTGAAAAACTGTTTTTT. Translation: CASSTGLGGEKLFF.

V and J are TRBV7-2 and TRBJ2-7; D not certain. CDR1 SGHTA and CDR2 FQGNSA come from the germline V gene. V gave up 5 bases and J gave up 0 bases, with 11 bases separating them. This CDR3 has 14 amino acids. CDR3 protein: CASSPRSRSYEQYF. The CDR3 DNA reads TGTGCCAGCAGCCCCAGGTCTCGCTCCTACGAGCAGTACTTC.

J is TRBJ1-6 and V is TRBV4-2; 7 bases line up with TRBD1. The germline gives CDR1 LGHNA, CDR2 YNFKEQ. There are 14 residues in the CDR3. V was clipped by 4 bases and J by 7 bases; unmatched bases: 4. The DNA of the CDR3 is TGTGCCAGCAGCCTTACAGGGGTCAATTCACCCCTCCACTTT. It is translated as CASSLTGVNSPLHF.

The chain carries TRBV2 and TRBJ2-7; no reliable D call. The V end was cut by 4 bases, the J end by 2 bases, with 9 bases between. This CDR3 is 13 amino acids long. Germline assignment: CDR1 SNHLY and CDR2 FYNNEI. The CDR3 DNA reads as TGTGCCAGCAGTGCGAGTCGAACCTACGAGCAGTACTTC. It encodes CASSASRTYEQYF.

Concerning this clone: Other DNA sequences within the sample encode an identical CDR3. The chain is built from TRBV19 and TRBJ2-6, with D possibly TRBD2 on 5 matching bases. The CDR3 sequence is 14 residues long. The germline V and J ends were trimmed by 4 bases and 2 bases, with 6 bases remaining between them. The germline V gene has CDR1 LNHDA and CDR2 SQIVND (reference sequence). CDR3: CASSTGAGANVLTF. CDR3 DNA sequence: TGTGCCAGTAGTACCGGGGCTGGGGCCAACGTCCTGACTTTC.

Remarks on this clone: A read error is likely, as this CDR3 ends without the conserved phenylalanine or tryptophan. This chain links TRBV6-1 with TRBJ2-7; a weak D match, TRBD1 (5 bases). The ends were cut back, 5 bases at V and 0 bases at J, with 17 bases in the middle. The CDR3 spans 16 residues. CDR1 is MNHNS and CDR2 is SASEGT in the germline V gene. The CDR3 DNA reads as TGTGCCAGCAGTCAAGGGGCAGGCTATAGCTCCTACGAGCAGTACCTC. This codes for CASSQGAGYSSYEQYL.

Only a few counts were recorded for this clone. The chain uses TRBV7-2 and TRBJ2-2; D is unresolved. This CDR3 contains 12 residues. Deletions cut 5 bases from V and 3 bases from J, with 4 bases between. Germline CDR1 SGHTA, CDR2 FQGNSA. CDR3 sequence reads: CASSTDTGELFF. In DNA form, the CDR3 reads TGTGCCAGCAGCACCGACACCGGGGAGCTGTTTTTT.

This chain uses TRBV5-6 with TRBJ2-7; D may be TRBD1 (6 bases). Trimming shortened V by 4 bases and J by 5 bases, and 25 bases separated the two germline ends. The CDR3 covers 17 residues. Germline V CDR1 and CDR2: SGHDT, YYEEEE. The CDR3 nucleotides are TGTGCCAGCAGCGTGAAGTTGCAGGGGCCTCTGAGGAACGAGCAGTACTTC. Its protein product is CASSVKLQGPLRNEQYF.

This clone was detected a few times. The gene calls are TRBV2 and TRBJ1-3; unclear D gene. This CDR3 is built from 14 residues. Germline CDR1 is SNHLY and CDR2 is FYNNEI. Trimming left V 6 bases short and J 1 base short, with 10 bases between. CDR3 loop: CASRVDGSGNTIYF. In DNA form, the CDR3 reads TGTGCCAGCAGGGTCGACGGGTCTGGAAACACCATATATTTT.

V is TRBV29-1 and J is TRBJ2-7; D is perhaps TRBD1 (6 bases). The CDR3 sequence is 15 residues long. Deletions cut 4 bases from V and 4 bases from J, with 20 bases between. CDR1 and CDR2 from the germline V gene are SQVTM and ANQGSEA. The CDR3 sequence is CSVVLGASTTYEQYF. The CDR3 bases are TGCAGCGTTGTTTTGGGGGCTTCTACCACTTACGAGCAGTACTTC.

J is TRBJ2-2 and V is TRBV7-3, with D possibly called TRBD1 or TRBD2 (6 bases each). V gave up 9 bases and J gave up 0 bases, with 14 bases separating them. The germline gives CDR1 SGHTA, CDR2 FQGTGA. This CDR3 spans 15 amino acids. CDR3 loop: CASTLGGTNTGELFF. Written as DNA, the CDR3 is TGTGCCAGTACGTTGGGGGGCACGAACACCGGGGAGCTGTTTTTT.

This clone was found a few times. The sample carries other DNA sequences with the same CDR3. V and J are TRBV7-3 and TRBJ2-2; D perhaps matches TRBD2 (5 bases). The CDR3 loop spans 14 amino acids. Germline CDR1 reads SGHTA; CDR2 reads FQGTGA. V dropped 2 bases and J dropped 2 bases, with 6 bases sitting between them. CDR3 in amino acids: CASSLRGNTGELFF. The DNA for the CDR3 is TGTGCCAGCAGCTTACGGGGTAACACCGGGGAGCTGTTTTTT.

This chain uses TRBV7-9 with TRBJ2-3; 14 bases are shared with TRBD2. The J segment lost 0 bases and the V segment lost 4 bases, leaving 6 bases of the junction unmatched. This CDR3 has 18 amino acids. Germline V gene data show CDR1 as SEHNR and CDR2 as FQNEAQ (reference sequence). Here the CDR3 reads CASSSTSGRVGSTDTQYF. The CDR3 region has the DNA TGTGCCAGCAGCTCGACTAGCGGGAGGGTGGGGAGCACAGATACGCAGTATTTT.

This clone was observed a few times. The chain has TRBV5-4 and TRBJ1-1, with a tentative D call TRBD1 (6 bases). The germline V gene has CDR1 SGHNT and CDR2 YYREEE (reference sequence). The CDR3 length is 12 residues. Trimming pared 3 bases from V and 10 bases from J, leaving 13 bases between. CDR3 residues: CASSSNRAGAFF. The CDR3 DNA follows: TGTGCCAGCAGCTCGAACAGGGCGGGAGCTTTCTTT.